This paragraph covers one T cell receptor beta chain sequence. This sample stems from a study of blood T cell repertoires in COVID-19. The wider study: The origin of the acute and convalescent COVID-19 samples was the United States, Italy and Spain.

Looked up from germline, CDR1 is SGHDT and CDR2 is YYEEEE. CDR3 size: 13 residues. Between the trimmed V and J ends, which lost 0 bases and 6 bases, there was a span of 7 bases. Profiled with immunoSEQ multiplex PCR; TCRdb holds only in-frame clones, not every one. Of fewer than 90,000 clones in the sample, approximately 90% are singletons; the top ten hold about 15%. The sequenced sample was peripheral blood. The chain carries TRBV5-6 and TRBJ2-1, with no clear D. The sequence was collected from a male donor with acute or convalescent COVID-19. The CDR3 bases are TGTGCCAGCAGCTTGGTGGCAGGCAATGAGCAGTTCTTC. It translates to CASSLVAGNEQFF.